Listed below are T cell receptor beta chains from one sample, sequenced in a study of shared clonotypes between healthy human individuals. Using immunoSEQ multiplex PCR, the repertoire was profiled, and TCRdb retains in-frame clones only, with some absent. The sample shows about 360,000 clones, less than 85% of them seen only once. The specimen sequenced was memory CD4+ T cells sorted from blood. Receptor source: a man under 40 in good health. Both conserved end residues are part of each CDR3. The D gene is left open where the match is weak. A clone size is listed for some rows: how often the clone was seen (once, few, many), or a class if it is expanded.

cdr3_nt cdr3_aa v_call d_call j_call clone_size
TGTGCCAGCAGTCCAGAAGGTGGGGGGGCGTCCTACAATGAGCAGTTCTTC CASSPEGGGASYNEQFF TRBV2 NA TRBJ2-1 NA
TGTGCCAGCAGCTTGGCCGGCCGAAGCTCCTACAATGAGCAGTTCTTC CASSLAGRSSYNEQFF TRBV5-4 NA TRBJ2-1 NA
TGTGCCAGCAGGGATAGCTCCTACGAGCAGTACTTC CASRDSSYEQYF TRBV6-5 NA TRBJ2-7 NA
TGTGCCAGCAGCCTTCGGGTAGACTCCTCCTACGAGCAGTACTTC CASSLRVDSSYEQYF TRBV4-2 NA TRBJ2-7 NA
TGTGCCAGCGCTACGGGGGCCCATTACGAGCAGTACTTC CASATGAHYEQYF TRBV7-8 NA TRBJ2-7 NA
TGTGCCAGCAGCTTAGGGGGGTCTACGCAGTATTTT CASSLGGSTQYF TRBV7-9 NA TRBJ2-3 NA
TGTGCCAGCAGTGAATGGGGGACAGGGCGCTACAATGAGCAGTTCTTC CASSEWGTGRYNEQFF TRBV25-1 TRBD1 TRBJ2-1 NA
TGTGCCAGCAGCTTAACCCCCGGGACTAGCGGCTACGAGCAGTACTTC CASSLTPGTSGYEQYF TRBV11-2 TRBD2 TRBJ2-7 NA
TGTGCCAGCAGCTCCCCGGACTTATACAATGAGCAGTTCTTC CASSSPDLYNEQFF TRBV13 NA TRBJ2-1 NA
TGTGCCAGCAGCAACGCAAGCTATGGCTACACCTTC CASSNASYGYTF TRBV7-2 NA TRBJ1-2 NA
TGCGCCAGCAGCTATAGGAGCTCCTACGAGCAGTACTTC CASSYRSSYEQYF TRBV5-1 NA TRBJ2-7 NA
TGTGCCACCAGCAGATCCCAAAGCGGGAGGTTGAAGAATGAGCAGTTCTTC CATSRSQSGRLKNEQFF TRBV15 TRBD2 TRBJ2-1 NA
TGTGCCTGGAGGGGAGACACAGTGAACACTGAAGCTTTCTTT CAWRGDTVNTEAFF TRBV30 NA TRBJ1-1 once
TGTGCCAGCAGCGTGTCGGTGGGATCCGCCTACGAGCAGTACTTC CASSVSVGSAYEQYF TRBV9 NA TRBJ2-7 NA